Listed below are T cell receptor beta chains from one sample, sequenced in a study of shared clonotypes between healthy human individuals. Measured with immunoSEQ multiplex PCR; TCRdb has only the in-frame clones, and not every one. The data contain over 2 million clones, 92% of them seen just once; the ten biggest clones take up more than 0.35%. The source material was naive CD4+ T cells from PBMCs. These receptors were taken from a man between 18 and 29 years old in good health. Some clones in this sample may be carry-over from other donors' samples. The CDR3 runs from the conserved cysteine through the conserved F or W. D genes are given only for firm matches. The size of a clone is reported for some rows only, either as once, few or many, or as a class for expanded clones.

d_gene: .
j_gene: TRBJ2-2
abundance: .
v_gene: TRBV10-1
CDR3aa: CASSEGLNTGELFF
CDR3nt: TGCGCCAGCAGTGAGGGACTGAACACCGGGGAGCTGTTTTTT

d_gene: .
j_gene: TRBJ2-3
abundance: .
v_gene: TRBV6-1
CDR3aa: CASSDGGTDTQYF
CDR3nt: TGTGCCAGCAGTGACGGAGGCACAGATACGCAGTATTTT

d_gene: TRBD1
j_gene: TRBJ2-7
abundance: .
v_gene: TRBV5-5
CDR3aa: CASTITTGEGYEQYF
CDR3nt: TGTGCCAGCACCATTACGACAGGGGAAGGCTACGAGCAGTACTTC

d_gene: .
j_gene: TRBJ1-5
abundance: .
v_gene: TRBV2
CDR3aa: CASSGTDNSNQPQHF
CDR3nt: TGTGCCAGCAGTGGGACGGATAATAGCAATCAGCCCCAGCATTTT

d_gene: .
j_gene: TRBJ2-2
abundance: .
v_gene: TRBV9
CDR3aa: CASRGDTNTGELFF
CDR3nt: TGTGCCAGCAGGGGGGACACGAACACCGGGGAGCTGTTTTTT

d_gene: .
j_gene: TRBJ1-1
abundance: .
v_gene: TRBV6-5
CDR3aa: CASSYRTTGTEAFF
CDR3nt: TGTGCCAGCAGTTACCGAACGACCGGCACTGAAGCTTTCTTT

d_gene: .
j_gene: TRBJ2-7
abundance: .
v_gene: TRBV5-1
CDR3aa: CASSPPGLASSYEQYF
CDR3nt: TGCGCCAGCAGCCCTCCGGGACTCGCTAGCTCCTACGAGCAGTACTTC

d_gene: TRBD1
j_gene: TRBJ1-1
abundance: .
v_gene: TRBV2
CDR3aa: CASSGLGGGTEAFF
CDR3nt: TGTGCCAGCAGTGGGCTAGGGGGCGGCACTGAAGCTTTCTTT

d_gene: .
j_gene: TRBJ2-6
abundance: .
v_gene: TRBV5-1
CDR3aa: CASSPPLGDGGANVLTF
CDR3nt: TGCGCCAGCAGCCCCCCGCTCGGGGATGGAGGGGCCAACGTCCTGACTTTC

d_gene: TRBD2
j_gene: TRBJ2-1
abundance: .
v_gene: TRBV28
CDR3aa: CASSYRLAGLYNEQFF
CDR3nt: TGTGCCAGCAGTTATAGACTAGCGGGATTATACAATGAGCAGTTCTTC

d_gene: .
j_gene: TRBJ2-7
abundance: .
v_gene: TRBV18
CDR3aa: CASSPGEEQYF
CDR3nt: TGTGCCAGCTCACCCGGGGAAGAGCAGTACTTC

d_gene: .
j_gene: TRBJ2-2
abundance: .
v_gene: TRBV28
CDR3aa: CASIMGGANTGELFF
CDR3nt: TGTGCCAGCATAATGGGGGGCGCAAACACCGGGGAGCTGTTTTTT

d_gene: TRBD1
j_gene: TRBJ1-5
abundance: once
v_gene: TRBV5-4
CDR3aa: CASSQETGGYQPQHF
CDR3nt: TGTGCCAGCAGCCAAGAGACAGGGGGTTATCAGCCCCAGCATTTT

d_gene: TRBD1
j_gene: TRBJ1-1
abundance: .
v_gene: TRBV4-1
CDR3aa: CASSQADRVTEAFF
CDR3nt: TGCGCCAGCAGCCAAGCGGACAGGGTAACTGAAGCTTTCTTT

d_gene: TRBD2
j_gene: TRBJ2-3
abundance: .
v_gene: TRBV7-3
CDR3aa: CASSLNLPTAGGEDTQYF
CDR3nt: TGTGCCAGCAGCTTAAACCTCCCGACAGCGGGAGGGGAAGATACGCAGTATTTT

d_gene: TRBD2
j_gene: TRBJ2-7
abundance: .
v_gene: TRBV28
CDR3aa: CASSLLAGDAYEQYF
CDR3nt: TGTGCCAGCAGTCTACTAGCGGGAGACGCCTACGAGCAGTACTTC

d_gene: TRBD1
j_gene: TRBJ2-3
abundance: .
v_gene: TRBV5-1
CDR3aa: CASSTYNRGRNTDTQYF
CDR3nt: TGCGCCAGCAGCACTTACAACAGGGGCCGGAACACAGATACGCAGTATTTT

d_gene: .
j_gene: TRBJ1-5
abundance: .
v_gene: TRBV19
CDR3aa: CASSPRGPQPQHF
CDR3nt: TGTGCCAGTAGCCCCAGGGGTCCTCAGCCCCAGCATTTT

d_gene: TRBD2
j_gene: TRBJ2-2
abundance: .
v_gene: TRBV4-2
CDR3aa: CASSPLAGDTGELFF
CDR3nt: TGTGCCAGCAGCCCGCTAGCGGGAGACACCGGGGAGCTGTTTTTT

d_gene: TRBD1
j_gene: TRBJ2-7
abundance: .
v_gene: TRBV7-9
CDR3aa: CSSSDTGGSSYEQYF
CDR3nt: TGTTCCAGCTCAGATACAGGGGGGTCGTCCTACGAGCAGTACTTC

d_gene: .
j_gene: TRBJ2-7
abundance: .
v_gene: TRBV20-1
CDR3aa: CSGLSSYEQYF
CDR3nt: TGCAGTGGACTGTCCTCCTACGAGCAGTACTTC

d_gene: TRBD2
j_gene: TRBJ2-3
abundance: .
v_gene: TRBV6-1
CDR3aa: CASSGGRTSLPFAQYF
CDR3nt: TGTGCCAGCAGTGGGGGGAGGACTAGCCTCCCTTTCGCGCAGTATTTT

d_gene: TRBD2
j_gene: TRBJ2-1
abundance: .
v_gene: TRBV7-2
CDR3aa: CASSPTLAGGSNEQFF
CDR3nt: TGTGCCAGCAGCCCCACGCTAGCGGGAGGTTCGAATGAGCAGTTCTTC

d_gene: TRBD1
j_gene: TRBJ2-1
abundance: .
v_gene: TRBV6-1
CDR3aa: CASSGRTGRGYNEQFF
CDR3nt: TGTGCCAGCAGTGGGAGGACAGGGAGAGGATACAATGAGCAGTTCTTC

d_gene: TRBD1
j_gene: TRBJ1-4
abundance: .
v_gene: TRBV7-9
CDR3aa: CASSSGQGWTNEKLFF
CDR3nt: TGTGCCAGCAGCTCCGGACAGGGTTGGACTAATGAAAAACTGTTTTTT